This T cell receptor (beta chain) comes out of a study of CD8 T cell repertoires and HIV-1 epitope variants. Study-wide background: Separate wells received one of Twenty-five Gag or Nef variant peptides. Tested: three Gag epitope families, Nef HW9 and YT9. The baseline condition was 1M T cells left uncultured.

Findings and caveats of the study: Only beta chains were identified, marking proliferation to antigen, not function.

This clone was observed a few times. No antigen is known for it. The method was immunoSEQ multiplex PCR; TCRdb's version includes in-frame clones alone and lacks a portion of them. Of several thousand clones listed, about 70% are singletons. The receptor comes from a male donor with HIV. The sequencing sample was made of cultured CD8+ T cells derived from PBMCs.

The CDR3 region has the DNA TGTGCCAGCAGTAGCACAAGGTCTGGGGCCAACGTCCTGACTTTC. As protein: CASSSTRSGANVLTF. The rearrangement links TRBV28 to TRBJ2-6, with D unclear. Trimming removed 5 bases from V and 1 base from J, with 9 bases in between. The CDR3 sequence is 15 residues long. Germline V gives CDR1 MDHEN, CDR2 SYDVKM.